This T cell receptor beta chain is from a study of CD8 T cells in ankylosing spondylitis. Findings and caveats of the study: Several highly homologous variants formed a TCR beta motif that appeared characteristic of ankylosing spondylitis blood. Some of the motif variants had earlier been found in reactive arthritis patients' fluid and blood. Significantly higher representation of disease-linked clones was reported for matched ankylosing spondylitis synovial fluid. CD8+ disease-linked clones were present at relatively low frequencies in blood.

In making TCR beta libraries, quantitative 5'-RACE with molecular barcodes was used. TCRdb re-derived calls from the 5' RACE reads in MiXCR, one entry per CDR3 protein. This sample has 800,000 to 900,000 distinct CDR3 sequences, with around 11% found just once. Trimming stripped 3 bases from V and 2 bases from J, with 8 bases between. The germline V gene encodes CDR1 DFQATT and CDR2 SNEGSKA (reference sequence). This CDR3 contains 13 residues. This clonotype was recorded a few times. Its specificity is unknown. Sequenced sample: blood, either unsorted or a sorted T cell fraction (not recorded which). The rearrangement joins TRBV20-1 to TRBJ2-4; D gene uncertain. The origin of this receptor is a male donor with ankylosing spondylitis. The CDR3 protein is CSARGYPKNIQYF. The DNA for the CDR3 is TGCAGTGCTAGGGGGTACCCCAAAAACATTCAGTACTTC.